This TCR beta chain was captured by sequencing in a study of blood T cell repertoires in COVID-19. The method was immunoSEQ multiplex PCR; TCRdb's version includes in-frame clones alone and lacks a portion of them. The sample has roughly 200,000 clones; about 88% are singletons. The CDR3 has 13 residues. V lost 5 bases and J lost 3, with 10 bases in between. Germline V CDR1 and CDR2: KGHDR, SFDVKD. Researchers sorted participants into cohorts using their self-reported clinical history. A COVID-19 case had been met by exposed participants during the 2 weeks before study entry. The TCR sequence derives from a woman in her thirties who had been exposed to COVID-19. The chain joins TRBV24-1 to TRBJ2-7; D unresolved. The specimen was PBMCs or T cells enriched from blood (not recorded which). The chain's CDR3 is CATSGAASYEQYF. In DNA form, the CDR3 reads TGTGCCACCAGTGGGGCCGCCAGCTACGAGCAGTACTTC.